This passage covers 19 T cell receptor beta chains from one sample sequenced in a study of radiotherapy plus CTLA-4 blockade in lung cancer (dated by TCRdb to 2017 to 2018). Libraries were made using the immunoSEQ multiplex PCR assay. TCRdb took this table from immuneACCESS and kept in-frame rearrangements with V and J called. Such tables lack part of the clones; where checked against another copy, unresolved V genes explain under half of the gap, and the rest is unexplained. Counted in this sample were 55,000 to 70,000 clones; roughly 80% of them appeared once. Of the sample, roughly 17% falls within the top ten clones. Sample: peripheral blood, taken from a patient treated with radiotherapy plus ipilimumab. Receptors were obtained from a human donor with non-small cell lung cancer who had a complete response to radiotherapy plus ipilimumab.

This clone has only one observation. The chain carries TRBV9 and TRBJ2-5; tentative D call: TRBD1 (5 bases). Germline CDR1 reads SGDLS; CDR2 reads YYNGEE. Trimming shortened V by 0 bases and J by 2 bases, and 8 bases separated the two germline ends. The CDR3 runs 14 residues. CDR3 in amino acids: CASSVGGRQETQYF. The CDR3 DNA is TGTGCCAGCAGCGTAGGGGGCCGTCAAGAGACCCAGTACTTC.

DNA of the CDR3: TGTGCCAGTAGTATCGGCCCGACATATAGCAATCAGCCCCAGCATTTT. Protein sequence: CASSIGPTYSNQPQHF. The chain couples TRBV19 to TRBJ1-5, with D hard to call. V lost 3 bases, J lost 0 bases, and 12 bases lay in between. This CDR3 has 16 amino acids. Germline V CDR1 and CDR2: LNHDA, SQIVND (reference sequence).

The chain links TRBV10-2 to TRBJ1-4; D ambiguous. Germline V gene sequence: CDR1 WSHSY, CDR2 SAAADI. Deletions cut 9 bases from V and 0 bases from J, with 14 bases between. The CDR3 is 15 amino acids. CDR3 amino acids: CASGWRDATNEKLFF. Written as DNA, the CDR3 is TGCGCCAGTGGATGGAGAGATGCAACTAATGAAAAACTGTTTTTT.

This chain links TRBV30 with TRBJ1-2, with TRBD1 matching over 8 bases. The CDR3 is made up of 14 amino acids. CDR1 and CDR2 (germline): GTSNPN, SVGIG (reference sequence). The ends lost 1 base at V and 8 bases at J; junction bases unmatched: 9. CDR3 sequence reads: CAWSEKGQGYGYTF. The CDR3 DNA is TGTGCCTGGAGTGAGAAAGGACAGGGATACGGCTACACCTTC.

The rearrangement links TRBV5-6 to TRBJ2-2; TRBD2 matches 9 bases. The CDR3 has 17 amino acids. In germline, CDR1 is SGHDT, CDR2 YYEEEE. The trim removed 1 base at V and 4 bases at J, leaving 8 bases unmatched. As DNA, the CDR3 is TGTGCCAGCAGCTTGCGGCGCGGGAGGGCCGCCACCGGGGAGCTGTTTTTT. Amino acids: CASSLRRGRAATGELFF.

This clone was counted a single time. The J gene is TRBJ1-2, the V gene TRBV30; D remains ambiguous. CDR3 length: 13 residues. The germline V gene has CDR1 GTSNPN and CDR2 SVGIG (reference sequence). V was clipped by 2 bases and J by 6 bases, with 13 bases between them. The CDR3 loop reads CAWSPGPGNGYTF. The CDR3 DNA reads TGTGCCTGGAGTCCCGGTCCCGGTAATGGCTACACCTTC.

The chain recombines TRBV6-6 with TRBJ2-1, with D maybe TRBD2 (7 bases). Trimming pared 6 bases from V and 6 bases from J, leaving 21 bases between. In germline, CDR1 is MNHNY, CDR2 SVGAGI (reference sequence). The CDR3 runs to 16 residues. Written as DNA, the CDR3 is TGTGCCAGCAGGGCTTCTGGCGGGGGCGCTTCCAATGAGCAGTTCTTC. Encoded protein: CASRASGGGASNEQFF.

The chain has TRBV11-2 and TRBJ2-2; the D gene is possibly TRBD1 (5 bases). Between the trimmed V and J ends, which lost 5 bases and 6 bases, there was a span of 16 bases. CDR1 is SGHAT and CDR2 is FQNNGV in the germline V gene. This CDR3 spans 15 amino acids. CDR3 protein: CASSHTDSPSGELFF. The CDR3 DNA follows: TGTGCCAGCAGCCACACCGACAGTCCCTCCGGGGAGCTGTTTTTT.

The chain joins TRBV11-2 to TRBJ1-1; the D is unclear. The CDR3 contains 12 residues. V was trimmed by 7 bases and J by 3 bases, leaving 9 bases between them. Looked up from germline, CDR1 is SGHAT and CDR2 is FQNNGV. CDR3 sequence (DNA): TGTGCCAGCATGAGCCGATACACTGAAGCTTTCTTT. Its protein is CASMSRYTEAFF. The full variable domain, with the rest looked up from reference TRBV11-2 and TRBJ1-1, is EAGVAQSPRYKIIEKRQSVAFWCNPISGHATLYWYQQILGQGPKLLIQFQNNGVVDDSQLPKDRFSAERLKGVDSTLKIQPAKLEDSAVYLCASMSRYTEAFFGQGTRLTVV.

The rearrangement links TRBV20-1 to TRBJ1-2, with a weak D call TRBD1 (6 bases). With 6 bases removed from V and 6 bases from J, the gap between germline ends came to 11 bases. The CDR3 spans 11 residues. CDR1 and CDR2 (germline): DFQATT, SNEGSKA (reference sequence). The CDR3 loop reads CSARTVDGYTF. DNA of the CDR3: TGCAGTGCAAGGACAGTGGATGGCTACACCTTC.

A few counts support this clone. V gene TRBV5-8 combines with J gene TRBJ1-3; possible D gene TRBD1, 5 bases. The germline V gene has CDR1 SGHTS and CDR2 YDEGEE. This CDR3 has 16 residues. The germline V and J ends were trimmed by 3 bases and 0 bases, with 13 bases remaining between them. The DNA of the CDR3 is TGTGCCAGCAGCTGGAGGGGAAGGAACTCTGGAAACACCATATATTTT. As protein: CASSWRGRNSGNTIYF. Complete variable domain (other parts from reference TRBV5-8 and TRBJ1-3): EAGVTQSPTHLIKTRGQQATLRCSPISGHTSVYWYQQALGLGLQFLLWYDEGEERNRGNFPPRFSGRQFPNYSSELNVNALELEDSALYLCASSWRGRNSGNTIYFGEGSWLTVV.

The V call is TRBV10-1, the J call TRBJ2-1, with TRBD1 matching over 9 bases. CDR1 WNHNN and CDR2 SYGVQD come from the germline V gene (reference sequence). The CDR3 has 14 residues. J was trimmed by 8 bases and V by 5 bases; bases with no gene match: 7. CDR3 DNA sequence: TGCGCCAGCAGTTTACAGGGGGCGGGGGATGAGCAGTTCTTC. Its translation is CASSLQGAGDEQFF.

The rearrangement uses TRBV9 and TRBJ2-2; TRBD2 agrees at 10 bases. Germline CDR1 reads SGDLS; CDR2 reads YYNGEE. The junction had 0 bases not matched to a gene; V was cut back by 0 bases and J by 4 bases. This CDR3 contains 15 residues. CDR3 coding DNA: TGTGCCAGCAGCGTAGGACTAGCGGGCACCGGGGAGCTGTTTTTT. Protein: CASSVGLAGTGELFF.

This chain joins TRBV19 and TRBJ2-5; 8 bases align to TRBD2. Losses at the gene ends were 7 bases for V and 1 base for J; bases not matched to a gene: 8. In germline, CDR1 is LNHDA, CDR2 SQIVND (reference sequence). This CDR3 region has 15 residues. CDR3 sequence reads: CASTPGRGAQETQYF. The CDR3, as DNA: TGTGCCAGTACCCCCGGGAGGGGGGCCCAAGAGACCCAGTACTTC.

The J gene is TRBJ2-7, the V gene TRBV30; perhaps TRBD1 as D (5 bases). V lost 2 bases to trimming and J lost 7 bases, with 12 bases between them. Germline assignment: CDR1 GTSNPN and CDR2 SVGIG (reference sequence). This CDR3 has 12 residues. The CDR3 DNA reads TGTGCCTGGAGTAGACAGATTGCTGAGCAGTACTTC. This sequence encodes CAWSRQIAEQYF.

The V call is TRBV18, the J call TRBJ1-1, with a tentative D call TRBD1 (6 bases). This CDR3 region has 12 residues. The germline V gene encodes CDR1 KGHSH and CDR2 LQKENI. Trimming removed 3 bases at V and 8 bases at J, with 10 bases between. The CDR3 here is CASSPGGAEAFF. The CDR3 region has the DNA TGTGCCAGCTCACCGGGGGGGGCAGAAGCTTTCTTT.

The gene calls are TRBV5-6 and TRBJ2-3, with D possibly being TRBD2 (6 bases). Germline CDR1 SGHDT, CDR2 YYEEEE. Trimming took off 0 bases at V and 0 bases at J, with 8 bases between the two ends. CDR3 length: 15 amino acids. CDR3 nucleotide sequence: TGTGCCAGCAGCTTGGCGGGGACTAGCACAGATACGCAGTATTTT. Translating it yields CASSLAGTSTDTQYF. The variable domain in full, with the rest retrieved from reference TRBV5-6 and TRBJ2-3, is DAGVTQSPTHLIKTRGQQVTLRCSPKSGHDTVSWYQQALGQGPQFIFQYYEEEERQRGNFPDRFSGHQFPNYSSELNVNALLLGDSALYLCASSLAGTSTDTQYFGPGTRLTVL.

The CDR3 region is CASSPTTVLYEQYF. The CDR3 nucleotides read TGTGCCAGCAGCCCCACCACAGTTCTCTACGAGCAGTACTTC. The chain is built from TRBV7-6 and TRBJ2-7; D call uncertain. The CDR3 is made up of 14 amino acids. Germline values: CDR1 SGHVS, CDR2 FNYEAQ. Trimming removed 5 bases from V and 3 bases from J, with 14 bases in between.

V is TRBV2 and J is TRBJ1-5, with TRBD1 matching 7 bases. Germline-derived CDR1 and CDR2 are SNHLY and FYNNEI. This CDR3 region has 14 residues. V gave up 4 bases and J gave up 5 bases; unmatched junction bases: 5. The CDR3 spells CASSGGTEYQPQHF. The CDR3 DNA follows: TGTGCCAGCAGTGGTGGGACAGAGTATCAGCCCCAGCATTTT.